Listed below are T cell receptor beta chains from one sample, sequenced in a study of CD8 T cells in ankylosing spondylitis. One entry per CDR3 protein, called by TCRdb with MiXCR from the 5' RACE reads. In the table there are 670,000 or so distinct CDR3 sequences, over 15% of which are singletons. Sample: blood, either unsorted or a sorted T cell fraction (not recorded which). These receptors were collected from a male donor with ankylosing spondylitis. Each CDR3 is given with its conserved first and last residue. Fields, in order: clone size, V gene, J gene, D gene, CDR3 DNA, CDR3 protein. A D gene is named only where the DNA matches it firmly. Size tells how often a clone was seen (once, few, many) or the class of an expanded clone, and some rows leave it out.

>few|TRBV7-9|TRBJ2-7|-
TGTGCCAGCAGCCCTCGGGGGAGTGAAGATAGGAGCGAGCAGTACTTC
CASSPRGSEDRSEQYF
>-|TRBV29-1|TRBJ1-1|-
TGCAGCGTTGAAGAGAGGCCAGGGGTACGCGTAGGAGCTTTCTTT
CSVEERPGVRVGAFF
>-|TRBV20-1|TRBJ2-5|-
TGCAGTGCCGTAGACCGGAATAAAGAGACCCAGTACTTC
CSAVDRNKETQYF
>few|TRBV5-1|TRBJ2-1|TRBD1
TGCGCCAGCAGCTTGGTAGGGGGCATACTAAATGAGCAGTTCTTC
CASSLVGGILNEQFF
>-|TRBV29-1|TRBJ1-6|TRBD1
TGCAGAGCCGAAGACAGGGATACTTCACCCCTCCACTTT
CRAEDRDTSPLHF
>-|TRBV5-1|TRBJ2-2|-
TGCGCCAGCAGCTCACCGCCGGGCCCTCACACCGGGGAGCTGTTTTTT
CASSSPPGPHTGELFF
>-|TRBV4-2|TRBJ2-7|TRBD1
TGTGCCAGCAGCCAAGATGGACAGGGGTTCTCCTACGAGCAGTACTTC
CASSQDGQGFSYEQYF
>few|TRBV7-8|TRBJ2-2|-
TGTGCCAGCAGCTTACGGCTAGGGGGCGGGGAGCTGTTTTTT
CASSLRLGGGELFF
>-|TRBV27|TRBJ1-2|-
TGTGCCAGCAGTCCATCCCCGGACAGCTATGGCTACACCTTC
CASSPSPDSYGYTF
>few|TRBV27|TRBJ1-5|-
TGTGCCAGCAGAAAGGGGTGGGGGGGTTTTAATCAGCCCCAGCATTTT
CASRKGWGGFNQPQHF
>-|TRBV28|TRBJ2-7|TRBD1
TGTGCCAGCGGAGCAGCCGGGACAGAGTCCTACGAGCAGTACTTC
CASGAAGTESYEQYF
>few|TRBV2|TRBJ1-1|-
TGTGCCAGCAGTGTTCTTAGTGCCGCCACTGAAGCTTTCTTT
CASSVLSAATEAFF
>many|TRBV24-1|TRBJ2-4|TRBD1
TGTGCCACCAGTGATCCACAGGGGGCCAAAAACATTCAGTACTTC
CATSDPQGAKNIQYF
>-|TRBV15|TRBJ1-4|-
TGTGCCACCAGCAGAGGCCAGACCGCAACTAATGAAAAACTGTTTTTT
CATSRGQTATNEKLFF
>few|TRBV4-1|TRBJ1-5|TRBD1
TGCGCCAGCAGCCGACGAGGACAGGGTTCCGATCAGCCCCAGCATTTT
CASSRRGQGSDQPQHF
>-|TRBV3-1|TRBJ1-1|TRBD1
TGTGCCAGCAGCATAACAGGGGGCGTCCCTGAAGCTTTCTTT
CASSITGGVPEAFF
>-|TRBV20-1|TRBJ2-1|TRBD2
TGCAGTGCCCGGACTAGCGGTAAGAAGCGGAATGAGCAGTTCTTC
CSARTSGKKRNEQFF
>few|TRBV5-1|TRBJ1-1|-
TGCGCCAGCAGCTTATACAGGGATGGAGCTGAAGCTTTCTTT
CASSLYRDGAEAFF
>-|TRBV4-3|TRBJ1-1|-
TGCGCCAGCAGCCCCCTAGGCGGGTTAAACACTGAAGCTTTCTTT
CASSPLGGLNTEAFF
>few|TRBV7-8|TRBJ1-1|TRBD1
TGTGCCAGCAGCTTAGTAAGGGGGCGGACTGAAGCTTTCTTT
CASSLVRGRTEAFF
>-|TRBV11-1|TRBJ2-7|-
TGTGCCAGCAGCCCCTTTCGCCAGGCGTCATCCTACGAGCAGTACTTC
CASSPFRQASSYEQYF
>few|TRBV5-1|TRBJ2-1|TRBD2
TGCGCCAGCAGCGACCCTAGCGGGACGTACAATGAGCAGTTCTTC
CASSDPSGTYNEQFF
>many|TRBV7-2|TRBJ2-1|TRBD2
TGTGCCAGCAGCTTATCGGCTAGCGGCTCCTACAATGAGCAGTTCTTC
CASSLSASGSYNEQFF
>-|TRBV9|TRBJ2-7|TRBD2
TGTGCCAGCAGCGTAGGTGTGACTAGCGGGGGATCAGCCTACGAGCAGTACTTC
CASSVGVTSGGSAYEQYF
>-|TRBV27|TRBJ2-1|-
TGTGCCAGCAGTTTATCGAAGTTGACAGCAACTTACAATGAGCAGTTCTTC
CASSLSKLTATYNEQFF
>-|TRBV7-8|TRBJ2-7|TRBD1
TGTGCCAGCAGCTCGTACAGGGGCCCAGACTACGAGCAGTACTTC
CASSSYRGPDYEQYF
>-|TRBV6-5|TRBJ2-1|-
TGTGCCAGCAGTTACAGGGACCCCTACAATGAGCAGTTCTTC
CASSYRDPYNEQFF
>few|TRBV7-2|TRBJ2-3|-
TGTGCCAGCAGCTCGGAGGGGGTCTGGAGCACAGATACGCAGTATTTT
CASSSEGVWSTDTQYF
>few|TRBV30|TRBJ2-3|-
TGTGCCTGGATTGGTCGGACTACGGATACGCAGTATTTT
CAWIGRTTDTQYF
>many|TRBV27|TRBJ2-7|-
TGTGCCAGCAGCCCAGGGGACTCATCCTACGAGCAGTACTTC
CASSPGDSSYEQYF
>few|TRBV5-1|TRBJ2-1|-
TGCGCCAGCAGCTTGTATGCGGGGTCGTACAATGAGCAGTTCTTC
CASSLYAGSYNEQFF
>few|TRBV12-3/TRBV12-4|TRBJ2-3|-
TGTGCCAGCAGCCCCTCGAGGGGCGCAGATACGCAGTATTTT
CASSPSRGADTQYF
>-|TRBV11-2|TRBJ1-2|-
TGTGCCAGCAGCCCGGTAGGGGGGGGCAGGGACTATGGCTACACCTTC
CASSPVGGGRDYGYTF
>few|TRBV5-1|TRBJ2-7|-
TGCGCCAGCAGCGGATCTCAGGGAGTCGGGTACGAGCAGTACTTC
CASSGSQGVGYEQYF
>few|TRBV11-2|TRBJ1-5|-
TGTGCCAGCAGCTTCTCGGACGCCCCCAATCAGCCCCAGCATTTT
CASSFSDAPNQPQHF
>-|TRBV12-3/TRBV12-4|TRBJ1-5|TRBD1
TGTGCCAGCAGTAGGACAGGGGGCGGCAATCAGCCCCAGCATTTT
CASSRTGGGNQPQHF
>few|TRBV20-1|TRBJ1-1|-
TGCAGTGCTAGTTTTGTGACTGAAGCTTTCTTT
CSASFVTEAFF
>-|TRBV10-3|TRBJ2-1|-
TGTGCCATCAGTGGGGCCCTAGAGGAGGAGCAGTTCTTC
CAISGALEEEQFF
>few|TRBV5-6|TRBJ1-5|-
TGTGCCAGCAGCCCCTGGGGGGCGTCTAGCAATCAGCCCCAGCATTTT
CASSPWGASSNQPQHF
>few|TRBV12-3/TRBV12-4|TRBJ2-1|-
TGTGCCAGCAGTTTAAGCAGCGGAGGGGATGAGCAGTTCTTC
CASSLSSGGDEQFF
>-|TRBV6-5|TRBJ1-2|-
TGTGCCAGCAGTTACTCGAAATTCGGGTTGGGCTACACCTTC
CASSYSKFGLGYTF
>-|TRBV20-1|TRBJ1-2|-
TGCAGTGCTAGATCCGTTTCGGGGGATGGCTACACCTTC
CSARSVSGDGYTF
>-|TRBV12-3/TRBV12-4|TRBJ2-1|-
TGTGCCAGCAGTTCGAGGGTATGGGGAAGCTCCTACAATGAGCAGTTCTTC
CASSSRVWGSSYNEQFF
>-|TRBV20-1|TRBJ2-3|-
TGCAGTGCTAGAGTAGTCCGGGGAACCGTGGATACGCAGTATTTT
CSARVVRGTVDTQYF
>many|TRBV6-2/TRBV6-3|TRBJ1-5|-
TGTGCCAGCAAGAACCGAGGCGACTATGGCAATCAGCCCCAGCATTTT
CASKNRGDYGNQPQHF
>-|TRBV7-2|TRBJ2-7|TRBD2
TGTGCCAGCAGCTCGTTTTTAGCGGGAGGATCCGAGCAGTACTTC
CASSSFLAGGSEQYF
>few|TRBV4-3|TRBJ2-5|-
TGCGCCAGCAGTCAAAGGCGGGGACAGCAAGAGACCCAGTACTTC
CASSQRRGQQETQYF